This is a list of T cell receptor beta chains from one sample in a study of CD8+ T cells in alopecia areata. Generated by immunoSEQ multiplex PCR, the TCRdb table keeps only in-frame clones and is missing some. The table lists under 350,000 clones, 58% of them singletons, with 1.8% in the top ten. This specimen was CD4+ T cells sorted from blood, taken at week 24, from a patient treated with tofacitinib. The receptors here all came from a human donor with alopecia areata. The CDR3 runs from the conserved cysteine through the conserved F or W. Each record gives: CDR3 protein, J gene, V gene.

cdr3_aa: CATSRVKGQPNEKLFF; j_call: TRBJ1-4; v_call: TRBV15
cdr3_aa: CAWSVGSNQPQHF; j_call: TRBJ1-5; v_call: TRBV30
cdr3_aa: CAWSVRAGSSYEQYF; j_call: TRBJ2-7; v_call: TRBV30
cdr3_aa: CASKETGVKNQYF; j_call: TRBJ2-5; v_call: TRBV2
cdr3_aa: CASSPKGPGDTQYF; j_call: TRBJ2-3; v_call: TRBV7-3
cdr3_aa: CAISASLRTGTDTQYF; j_call: TRBJ2-3; v_call: TRBV10-3
cdr3_aa: CASSLQGPHYEQYF; j_call: TRBJ2-7; v_call: TRBV7-9
cdr3_aa: CASSFGHTGYTGELFF; j_call: TRBJ2-2; v_call: TRBV5-1
cdr3_aa: CASSFRTGGGETQYF; j_call: TRBJ2-5; v_call: TRBV5-6
cdr3_aa: CASRKTGAYEQYF; j_call: TRBJ2-7; v_call: TRBV5-4
cdr3_aa: CATSGRGGAANSPLHF; j_call: TRBJ1-6; v_call: TRBV15
cdr3_aa: CASSLFPGAGETQYF; j_call: TRBJ2-5; v_call: TRBV5-1
cdr3_aa: CASSRDRVGETQYF; j_call: TRBJ2-5; v_call: TRBV28
cdr3_aa: CASRLKGTHEQFF; j_call: TRBJ2-1; v_call: TRBV27
cdr3_aa: CASTLRGQGILFTEAFF; j_call: TRBJ1-1; v_call: TRBV5-1
cdr3_aa: CAWSALTVNYGYTF; j_call: TRBJ1-2; v_call: TRBV30
cdr3_aa: CSVSDGPGETQYF; j_call: TRBJ2-5; v_call: TRBV29-1
cdr3_aa: CSVSGRVWGDEQYF; j_call: TRBJ2-7; v_call: TRBV29-1
cdr3_aa: CASSDDRMDTQYF; j_call: TRBJ2-3; v_call: TRBV6-4
cdr3_aa: CSVEAGDPFNEKLFF; j_call: TRBJ1-4; v_call: TRBV29-1
cdr3_aa: CASSLGQASYEQYF; j_call: TRBJ2-7; v_call: TRBV5-1
cdr3_aa: CASRSKVGQNEAFF; j_call: TRBJ1-1; v_call: TRBV7-9
cdr3_aa: CATRSSGPEAFF; j_call: TRBJ1-1; v_call: TRBV15